This TCR beta chain was sequenced for a study of blood T cell repertoires in COVID-19. About the study: COVID-19 samples collected from the United States, Italy and Spain covered acute and convalescent phases. In each case, the material was cDNA or gDNA derived from T cells, B-cell-depleted T cells, or PBMCs.

This CDR3 is built from 15 residues. The V and J ends lost 4 bases and 6 bases, in that order; junction bases with no gene match: 10. Per germline, CDR1 SGHRS and CDR2 YFSETQ. As processed by the authors: Estimation of nucleated cell counts was performed using reference gene primer amplification. Data came from immunoSEQ multiplex PCR; TCRdb stores just in-frame clones and leaves some out. The V and J calls and clone size are taken from that table; D and trimming were inferred from the DNA. The sample has about 280,000 clones; 65% to 90% are singletons. This TCR was recovered from a human donor in a cohort sampled during active COVID-19. The genes are TRBV5-1 and TRBJ2-1; 7 positions agree with TRBD1. Sequencing used peripheral blood. The DNA of the CDR3 is TGCGCCAGCAGCCAGGGGGTACCCTCCGGCAATGAGCAGTTCTTC. This translates into CASSQGVPSGNEQFF.